This TCR beta chain was recorded in a study of cytomegalovirus exposure and HLA in healthy donors. Overall study results and limits: Reports indicated that the classifier achieved high specificity and sensitivity in diagnosing cytomegalovirus status. That first-cohort TCR clusters tended to co-occur in the 95 to 150 validation repertoires was found in a later analysis.

V gave up 4 bases and J gave up 5 bases, with 18 bases separating them. From germline, CDR1 is SGHRS and CDR2 YFSETQ. The CDR3 sequence is 15 residues long. With respect to this clone: Its antigen remains unknown.

Only in-frame clones appear in the TCRdb table, and some are missing; sequencing was by immunoSEQ multiplex PCR. The data hold more than 300,000 clones, with roughly 88% observed a single time. The sequencing sample was made of PBMCs. This chain joins TRBV5-1 and TRBJ2-5; D possibly corresponds to TRBD2 (5 bases). The sequence was obtained from a woman aged 18 to 35 in good health and CMV-seronegative. The CDR3 region is CASSLSRAWEETQYF. The DNA for the CDR3 is TGCGCCAGCAGCCTGTCGCGGGCTTGGGAGGAGACCCAGTACTTC.